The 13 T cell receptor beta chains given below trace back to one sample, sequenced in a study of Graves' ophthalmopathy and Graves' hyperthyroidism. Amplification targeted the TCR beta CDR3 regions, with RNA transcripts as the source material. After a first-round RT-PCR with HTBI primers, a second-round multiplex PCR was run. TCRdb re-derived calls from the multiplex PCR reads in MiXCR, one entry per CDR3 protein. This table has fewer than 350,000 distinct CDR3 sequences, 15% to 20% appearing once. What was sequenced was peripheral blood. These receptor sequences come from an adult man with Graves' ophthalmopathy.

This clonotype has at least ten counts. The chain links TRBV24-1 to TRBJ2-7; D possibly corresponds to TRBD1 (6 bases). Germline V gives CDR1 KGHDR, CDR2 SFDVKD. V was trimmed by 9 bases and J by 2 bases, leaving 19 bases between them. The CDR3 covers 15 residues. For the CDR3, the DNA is TGTGCCACCCAGGCCGGACAGACGTTTACCTACGAGCAGTACTTC. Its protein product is CATQAGQTFTYEQYF.

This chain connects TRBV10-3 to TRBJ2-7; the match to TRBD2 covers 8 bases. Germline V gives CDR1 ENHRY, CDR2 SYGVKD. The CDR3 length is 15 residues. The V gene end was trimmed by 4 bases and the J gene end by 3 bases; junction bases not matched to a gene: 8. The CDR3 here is CAISGPAGVLYEQYF. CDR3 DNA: TGTGCCATCAGTGGGCCAGCGGGAGTTCTCTACGAGCAGTACTTC.

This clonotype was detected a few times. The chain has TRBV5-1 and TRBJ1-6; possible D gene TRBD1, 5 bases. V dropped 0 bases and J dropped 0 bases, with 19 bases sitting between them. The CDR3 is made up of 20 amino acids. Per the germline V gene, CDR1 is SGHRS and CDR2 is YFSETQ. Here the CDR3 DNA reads TGCGCCAGCAGCTTGGGGGAAGGGGCCTTCACGAGCTCCTATAATTCACCCCTCCACTTT. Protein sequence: CASSLGEGAFTSSYNSPLHF.

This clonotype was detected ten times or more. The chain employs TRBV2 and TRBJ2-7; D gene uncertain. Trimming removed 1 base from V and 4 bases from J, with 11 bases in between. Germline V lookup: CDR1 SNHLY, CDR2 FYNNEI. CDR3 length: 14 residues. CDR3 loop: CASSEGPNAYEQYF. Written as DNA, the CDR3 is TGTGCCAGCAGTGAAGGGCCGAACGCGTACGAGCAGTACTTC.

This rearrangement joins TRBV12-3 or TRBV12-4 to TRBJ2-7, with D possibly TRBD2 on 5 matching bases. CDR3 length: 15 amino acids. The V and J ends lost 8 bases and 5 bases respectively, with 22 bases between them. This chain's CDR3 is CASLEHRPGGHEQYF. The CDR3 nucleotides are TGTGCCAGCCTCGAGCACCGGCCAGGAGGCCACGAGCAGTACTTC.

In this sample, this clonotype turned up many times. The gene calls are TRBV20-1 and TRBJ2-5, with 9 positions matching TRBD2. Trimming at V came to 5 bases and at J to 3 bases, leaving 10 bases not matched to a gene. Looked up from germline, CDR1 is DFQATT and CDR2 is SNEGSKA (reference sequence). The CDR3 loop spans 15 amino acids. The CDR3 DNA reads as TGCAGTGCTGGTAGCGGGAGTGTTACAAAAGAGACCCAGTACTTC. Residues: CSAGSGSVTKETQYF.

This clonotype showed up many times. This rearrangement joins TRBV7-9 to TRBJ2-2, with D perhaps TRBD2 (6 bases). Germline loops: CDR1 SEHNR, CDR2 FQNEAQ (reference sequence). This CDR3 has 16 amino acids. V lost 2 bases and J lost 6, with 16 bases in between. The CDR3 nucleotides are TGTGCCAGCAGCTTACGCGGGACCCCGAGGGCCGGGGAGCTGTTTTTT. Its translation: CASSLRGTPRAGELFF.

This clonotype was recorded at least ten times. The CDR3 protein is CASSIGPQGGNQPQHF. CDR3 in DNA: TGTGCCAGTAGTATAGGGCCGCAAGGAGGCAATCAGCCCCAGCATTTT. This sequence joins TRBV19 and TRBJ1-5, with unresolved D. Trimming took off 1 base at V and 2 bases at J, with 12 bases between the two ends. The germline V gene encodes CDR1 LNHDA and CDR2 SQIVND (reference sequence). CDR3 length: 16 residues.

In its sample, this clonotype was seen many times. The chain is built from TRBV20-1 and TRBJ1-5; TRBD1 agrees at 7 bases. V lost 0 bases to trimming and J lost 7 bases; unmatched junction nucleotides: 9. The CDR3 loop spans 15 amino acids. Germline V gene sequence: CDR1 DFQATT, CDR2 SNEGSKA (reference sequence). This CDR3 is CSARDMPGGMQPQHF. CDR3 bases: TGCAGTGCTAGAGATATGCCAGGGGGTATGCAGCCCCAGCATTTT.

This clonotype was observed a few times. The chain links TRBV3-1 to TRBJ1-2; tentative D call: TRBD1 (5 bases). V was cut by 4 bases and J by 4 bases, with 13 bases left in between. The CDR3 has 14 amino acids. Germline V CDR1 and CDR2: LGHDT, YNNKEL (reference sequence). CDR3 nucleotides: TGTGCCAGCAGCCTTGTAAGGGGCGCCTATGGCTACACCTTC. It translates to CASSLVRGAYGYTF.

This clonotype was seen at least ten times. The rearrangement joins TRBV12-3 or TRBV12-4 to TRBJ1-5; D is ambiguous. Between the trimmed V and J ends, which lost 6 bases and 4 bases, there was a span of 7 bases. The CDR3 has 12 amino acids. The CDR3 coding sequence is TGTGCCAGCAGCACTAAGAATCAGCCCCAGCATTTT. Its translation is CASSTKNQPQHF.

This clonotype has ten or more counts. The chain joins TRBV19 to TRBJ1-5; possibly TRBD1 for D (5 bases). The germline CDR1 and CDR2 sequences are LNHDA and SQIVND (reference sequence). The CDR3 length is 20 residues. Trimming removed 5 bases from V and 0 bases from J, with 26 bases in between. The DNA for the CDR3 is TGTGCCAGTAGTCCCTACTACCATACCGGGACGCAGTATAGCAATCAGCCCCAGCATTTT. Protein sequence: CASSPYYHTGTQYSNQPQHF.

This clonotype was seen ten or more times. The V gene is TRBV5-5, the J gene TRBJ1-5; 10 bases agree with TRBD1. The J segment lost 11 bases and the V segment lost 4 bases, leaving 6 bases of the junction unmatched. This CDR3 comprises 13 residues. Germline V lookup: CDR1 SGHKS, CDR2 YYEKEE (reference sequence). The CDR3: CASSVDRGFAQHF. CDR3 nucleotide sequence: TGTGCCAGCAGCGTGGACAGGGGGTTTGCCCAGCATTTT.